The sequence of this T cell receptor beta chain was determined in a study of PD-1 blockade in classical Hodgkin lymphoma. General observations from the study: Newly diagnosed patients were reported to exhibit reduced baseline TCR diversity relative to healthy donors.

A word on this clone: What it binds is not known.

As to time point: cycle 4 day 1 (C4D1), after less than seven weeks of nivolumab. Every patient was affected by relapse after autologous stem cell transplantation, while exposure to brentuximab vedotin was not uniform. Using immunoSEQ multiplex PCR, the repertoire was profiled, and TCRdb retains in-frame clones only, with some absent. The table shows over 50,000 clones, with about 90% occurring only once. The CDR3 is made up of 14 amino acids. V lost 2 bases and J lost 2, with 9 bases in between. Germline CDR1 is LNHDA and CDR2 is SQIVND (reference sequence). The sample here was peripheral blood mononuclear cells (PBMCs), taken before the fourth cycle of nivolumab. The rearrangement uses TRBV19 and TRBJ1-1; D is ambiguous. The clonotype comes from a human donor with classical Hodgkin lymphoma. The CDR3, as DNA: TGTGCCAGTAGTATAACCGGGGTTAACACTGAAGCTTTCTTT. Its translation is CASSITGVNTEAFF. The variable domain in full, completed from reference TRBV19 and TRBJ1-1, reads DGGITQSPKYLFRKEGQNVTLSCEQNLNHDAMYWYRQDPGQGLRLIYYSQIVNDFQKGDIAEGYSVSREKKESFPLTVTSAQKNPTAFYLCASSITGVNTEAFFGQGTRLTVV.